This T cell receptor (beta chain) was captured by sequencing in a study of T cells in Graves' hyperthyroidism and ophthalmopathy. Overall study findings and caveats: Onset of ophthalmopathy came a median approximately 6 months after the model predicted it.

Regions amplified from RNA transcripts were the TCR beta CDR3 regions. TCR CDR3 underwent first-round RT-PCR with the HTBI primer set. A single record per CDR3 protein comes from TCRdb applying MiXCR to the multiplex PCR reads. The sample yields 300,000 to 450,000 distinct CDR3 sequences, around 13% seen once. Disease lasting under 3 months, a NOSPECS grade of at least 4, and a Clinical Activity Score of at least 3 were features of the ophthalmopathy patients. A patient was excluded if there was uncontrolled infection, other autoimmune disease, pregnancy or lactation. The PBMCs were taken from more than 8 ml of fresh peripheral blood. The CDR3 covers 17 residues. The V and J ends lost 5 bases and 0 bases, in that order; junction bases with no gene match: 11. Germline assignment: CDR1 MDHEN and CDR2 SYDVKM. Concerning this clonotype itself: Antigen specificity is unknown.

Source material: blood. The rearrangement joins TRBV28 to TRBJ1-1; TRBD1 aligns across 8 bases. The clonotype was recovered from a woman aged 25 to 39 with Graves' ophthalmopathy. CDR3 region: CASSPPGQAFLNTEAFF. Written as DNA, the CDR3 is TGTGCCAGCAGTCCCCCGGGACAGGCGTTCCTGAACACTGAAGCTTTCTTT.